Listed below are T cell receptor beta chains from one sample, sequenced in a study of PD-1 blockade in classical Hodgkin lymphoma. Generated by immunoSEQ multiplex PCR, the TCRdb table keeps only in-frame clones and is missing some. The data hold about 93,000 clones, with more than 70% observed a single time. The specimen comprised peripheral blood mononuclear cells (PBMCs), sampled before the fourth cycle of nivolumab. The receptors stem from a human donor with classical Hodgkin lymphoma. Each CDR3 is given with its conserved first and last residue. Size is omitted from some rows. Given values are once, few, many or a class for expanded clones.

abundance	j_gene	v_gene	CDR3aa
-	TRBJ1-1	TRBV5-1	CASSLGGAGNTEAFF
-	TRBJ2-6	TRBV27	CASSQSSGANVLTF
-	TRBJ2-5	TRBV4-3	CASSQDLGRVGETQYF
-	TRBJ1-2	TRBV19	CASSIVPDYGYTF
-	TRBJ2-3	TRBV19	CASSFRDRGSDTQYF
few	TRBJ2-5	TRBV7-2	CASSLVTGAETQYF
-	TRBJ2-1	TRBV5-1	CASSLEWGDEQFF
-	TRBJ2-3	TRBV9	CASSTLADTQYF
-	TRBJ2-3	TRBV19	CASSEAGSKDTQYF
-	TRBJ2-3	TRBV19	CASSIGDRTDTQYF
-	TRBJ1-3	TRBV6-5	CASSRQGNLGNTIYF
-	TRBJ2-7	TRBV5-8	CASSWGLGDSYEQYF
few	TRBJ2-1	TRBV4-1	CASSQEGHLKPFF
-	TRBJ2-1	TRBV28	CASITSGRTPSWGEQFF
once	TRBJ2-5	TRBV7-9	CASSSPSGFQETQYF
once	TRBJ2-5	TRBV4-2	CASSQRSAGVSETQYF
-	TRBJ2-3	TRBV7-9	CASSLGQGLLTDTQYF
once	TRBJ2-1	TRBV11-2	CASSPQGLQEYNEQFF
-	TRBJ1-4	TRBV5-1	CASRSDRGLSNEKLFF
-	TRBJ1-2	TRBV5-1	CASSLDRADYGYTF
-	TRBJ2-7	TRBV19	CASSISVSYEQYF
-	TRBJ2-7	TRBV5-4	CASSLRGQRFEQYF
-	TRBJ2-3	TRBV7-8	CASSPRVSGLADSDTQYF
-	TRBJ1-2	TRBV11-2	CASSLDLVRANYGYTF
-	TRBJ2-1	TRBV9	CASSVGGDPGQYEQFF
many	TRBJ1-5	TRBV10-3	CAISAQGQPQHF
-	TRBJ2-1	TRBV7-3	CASSYTAGGPVDEQFF
-	TRBJ2-7	TRBV19	CASSPLFRGGRSYEQYF
-	TRBJ1-1	TRBV27	CASSLRLGRNTEAFF
-	TRBJ1-4	TRBV5-4	CASSLGGTGTTNEKLFF
-	TRBJ2-5	TRBV9	CASSTGLAGETQYF
-	TRBJ1-5	TRBV7-2	CASSLAGGGWNQPQHF
-	TRBJ2-7	TRBV9	CASSVGLAGVEDSYEQYF
-	TRBJ1-4	TRBV27	CASSLWAGLNEKLFF
few	TRBJ2-1	TRBV5-6	CASSLVGTGVNEQFF
-	TRBJ2-7	TRBV6-1	CASSGQGGSYEQYF
-	TRBJ2-7	TRBV5-1	CASPETSGTYEQYF